This T cell receptor (beta chain) was sequenced for a study of blood T cell repertoires in COVID-19. In the study overall: In each case, the material was cDNA or gDNA derived from T cells, B-cell-depleted T cells, or PBMCs.

Authors' processing steps: Nucleated cell counts were estimated from reference gene primer amplification. This table comes from immunoSEQ multiplex PCR, and its TCRdb copy is limited to in-frame clones, with some not included. The V and J calls and clone size come from that table; D and trimming were worked out from the DNA. The top ten clones hold more than 45% of a sample with 25,000 to 30,000 clones, roughly 80% of them seen once. Germline V gene sequence: CDR1 SGHTA, CDR2 FQGTGA. With 2 bases removed from V and 7 bases from J, the gap between germline ends came to 14 bases. This CDR3 has 14 residues.

This sequence joins TRBV7-3 and TRBJ1-2, with D tentatively TRBD1 (5 bases). The clonotype was recovered from a middle-aged man with active or convalescent COVID-19. Sequencing was carried out using peripheral blood. In nucleotides, the CDR3 is TGTGCCAGCAGCTTAGGGCAGGGCAAAGGTGGCTACACCTTC. Amino acid sequence: CASSLGQGKGGYTF. Looking up the rest from reference TRBV7-3 and TRBJ1-2 gives the full variable domain: GAGVSQTPSNKVTEKGKYVELRCDPISGHTALYWYRQSLGQGPEFLIYFQGTGAADDSGLPNDRFFAVRPEGSVSTLKIQRTERGDSAVYLCASSLGQGKGGYTFGSGTRLTVV.